The 20 T cell receptor beta chains presented below share a single source sample, sequenced in a study of T-cell memory formation after mild COVID-19. One entry per CDR3 protein results from TCRdb running MiXCR on the 5' RACE reads. The sample gives roughly 150,000 distinct CDR3 sequences, under 15% of which show up once; 3.3% is in the top ten. The source material was PBMCs or a T cell subset sorted from them (not recorded which). Receptor source: a man between 18 and 29 years old who had mild COVID-19 (a few samples of this study predate the infection). Cell type and time point are not known.

This sequence joins TRBV30 and TRBJ1-1; D remains unclear. The CDR3 is 14 residues long. Deletions cut 2 bases from V and 4 bases from J, with 14 bases between. Germline CDR1 is GTSNPN and CDR2 is SVGIG (reference sequence). CDR3 residues: CAWSSVTPGTEAFF. The CDR3 DNA reads TGTGCCTGGAGTTCTGTGACACCCGGCACTGAAGCTTTCTTT.

This chain uses TRBV10-3 with TRBJ1-5; D possibly corresponds to TRBD1 (6 bases). This CDR3 region has 16 residues. CDR1 is ENHRY and CDR2 is SYGVKD in the germline V gene. Deletions cut 0 bases from V and 0 bases from J, with 9 bases between. This CDR3 is CAISESRGNSNQPQHF. In nucleotides, the CDR3 is TGTGCCATCAGTGAGTCGAGGGGGAATAGCAATCAGCCCCAGCATTTT.

Only a few counts were recorded for this clonotype. The CDR3 DNA reads as TGTGCCACCAGTGATTATAACGAAGCCGGGGAGCTGTTTTTT. Its translation is CATSDYNEAGELFF. This rearrangement joins TRBV24-1 to TRBJ2-2; no reliable D call. The CDR3 length is 14 residues. Trimming took 2 bases from V and 6 from J, leaving 9 bases between them. CDR1 KGHDR and CDR2 SFDVKD come from the germline V gene.

The rearrangement links TRBV20-1 to TRBJ2-1; D is unclear. The CDR3 has 14 residues. Germline V gives CDR1 DFQATT, CDR2 SNEGSKA (reference sequence). V dropped 6 bases and J dropped 6 bases, with 18 bases sitting between them. The CDR3 loop reads CSAPSSAKGNEQFF. In DNA form, the CDR3 reads TGCAGTGCCCCAAGCTCGGCGAAAGGCAATGAGCAGTTCTTC.

This clonotype was counted many times. V is TRBV5-1 and J is TRBJ1-5; unclear D gene. The CDR3 is 13 residues long. Germline CDR1 and CDR2: SGHRS and YFSETQ. V was shortened by 0 bases and J by 3 bases, with 4 bases between the two germline ends. The CDR3 loop is CASSLGPNQPQHF. The CDR3 DNA is TGCGCCAGCAGCTTGGGACCCAATCAGCCCCAGCATTTT.

The J gene is TRBJ1-1, the V gene TRBV11-2, with 9 positions matching TRBD1. This CDR3 has 15 residues. With V trimmed by 5 bases and J by 1 base, 5 bases remained unmatched. Germline CDR1 is SGHAT and CDR2 is FQNNGV. The CDR3 region is CASSDRDRANTEAFF. For the CDR3, the DNA is TGTGCCAGCAGCGATCGGGACAGGGCGAACACTGAAGCTTTCTTT.

At least ten counts were recorded for this clonotype. The chain couples TRBV5-1 to TRBJ2-1; 13 bases map to TRBD2. The junction had 4 bases not matched to a gene; V was cut back by 3 bases and J by 10 bases. Per the germline V gene, CDR1 is SGHRS and CDR2 is YFSETQ. This CDR3 is 14 amino acids long. The CDR3 DNA sequence: TGCGCCAGCAGCTCTACTAGCGGGGGGGCAGAGCAGTTCTTC. It codes for CASSSTSGGAEQFF.

This clonotype showed up just a few times. Mismatch with germline at one junction end may stem from a read error. The rearrangement joins TRBV5-6 to TRBJ2-7, with 13 bases identical to TRBD2. Germline CDR1 reads SGHDT; CDR2 reads YYEEEE. CDR3 length equals 13 residues. The CDR3, as DNA: TGTGCCAGCAGCGTACCGACTAGCGGGGGGTGGAACTTC. It encodes CASSVPTSGGWNF.

This clonotype occurred many times. The V and J genes are TRBV20-1 and TRBJ2-1; either TRBD1 or TRBD2 may fit D (6 bases each). The CDR3 runs 16 residues. V was cut by 4 bases and J by 0 bases, with 16 bases left in between. In germline, CDR1 is DFQATT, CDR2 SNEGSKA (reference sequence). CDR3 region: CSATPTGAPSYNEQFF. The CDR3 nucleotides are TGCAGTGCTACCCCTACGGGGGCCCCCTCCTACAATGAGCAGTTCTTC.

The chain uses TRBV4-1 and TRBJ2-4, with D perhaps matching TRBD1 or TRBD2 (5 bases each). CDR1 is MGHRA, CDR2 YSYEKL, per germline. Trimming removed 4 bases at V and 0 bases at J, with 13 bases between. The CDR3 has 16 amino acids. The CDR3 region is CASSPWGRLAKNIQYF. The CDR3 DNA follows: TGCGCCAGCAGCCCCTGGGGACGGCTAGCCAAAAACATTCAGTACTTC.

This clonotype was found a few times. The J gene is TRBJ2-6, the V gene TRBV24-1; 10 bases are shared with TRBD1. The germline V gene encodes CDR1 KGHDR and CDR2 SFDVKD. With V trimmed by 7 bases and J by 0 bases, 20 bases remained unmatched. The CDR3 contains 22 residues. CDR3 loop: CATRPPTGTGVQTNSGANVLTF. In nucleotides, the CDR3 is TGTGCCACCAGACCCCCAACCGGGACAGGGGTCCAAACCAACTCTGGGGCCAACGTCCTGACTTTC.

The DNA of the CDR3 is TGTGCCAGCAGCCTCTCCACGGGGCCCCTCCACTTT. Translating it yields CASSLSTGPLHF. The chain has TRBV11-3 and TRBJ1-6, with unresolved D. Deletions cut 5 bases from V and 13 bases from J, with 12 bases between. The CDR3 is made up of 12 amino acids. Germline CDR1 reads SGHNT; CDR2 reads YENEEA.

This clonotype has just a few counts. The chain is built from TRBV5-1 and TRBJ2-2, with D possibly TRBD2 on 6 matching bases. The germline V and J ends were trimmed by 0 bases and 6 bases, with 12 bases remaining between them. CDR1 is SGHRS and CDR2 is YFSETQ in the germline V gene. The CDR3 spans 15 residues. CDR3 in DNA: TGCGCCAGCAGCTTGGTAAAGGGAGGTGCCGGGGAGCTGTTTTTT. Amino acids: CASSLVKGGAGELFF.

This clonotype was seen a few times. The rearrangement joins TRBV5-1 to TRBJ1-1; D not certain. Germline-derived CDR1 and CDR2 are SGHRS and YFSETQ. This CDR3 comprises 15 residues. Deletions cut 0 bases from V and 8 bases from J, with 17 bases between. Written as DNA, the CDR3 is TGCGCCAGCAGCTTGGGGCCGGGGAGGGAAGCCGAAGCTTTCTTT. Translated, it gives CASSLGPGREAEAFF.

Points on this clonotype: One junction end does not reproduce the germline sequence, and a read error may be involved. The V gene is TRBV20-1, the J gene TRBJ1-2; maybe TRBD1 (5 bases). The CDR3 loop spans 13 amino acids. From germline, CDR1 is DFQATT and CDR2 SNEGSKA (reference sequence). In DNA form, the CDR3 reads TGCAGTGGGATCTCGGGGGATAACTATGGATACACCTTC. As protein: CSGISGDNYGYTF.

The chain carries TRBV29-1 and TRBJ2-5, with D maybe TRBD1 (6 bases). Trimming pared 7 bases from V and 5 bases from J, leaving 11 bases between. Germline values: CDR1 SQVTM, CDR2 ANQGSEA. The CDR3 contains 11 residues. CDR3 protein: CSGTVYETQYF. DNA of the CDR3: TGCAGCGGGACAGTTTACGAGACCCAGTACTTC.

This clonotype was seen a handful of times. The CDR3 DNA follows: TGTGCCAGCAGGAGGACTAGCGGGGGGGTCGGGGAGACCCAGTACTTC. Its protein is CASRRTSGGVGETQYF. This chain joins TRBV6-1 and TRBJ2-5, with 15 bases lining up with TRBD2. Trimming removed 6 bases from V and 5 bases from J; junction bases left unmatched: 7. This CDR3 region has 16 residues. Germline V gene data show CDR1 as MNHNS and CDR2 as SASEGT.

This clonotype was picked up a small number of times. This rearrangement joins TRBV15 to TRBJ1-1; possible D gene TRBD1, 5 bases. Deletions cut 1 base from V and 4 bases from J, with 10 bases between. CDR1 and CDR2 from the germline V gene are LNHNV and YYDKDF (reference sequence). The CDR3 extends over 14 amino acids. CDR3 amino acids: CATSRVKGITEAFF. The CDR3 bases are TGTGCCACCAGCAGAGTCAAGGGGATCACTGAAGCTTTCTTT.

A few counts support this clonotype. The rearrangement links TRBV7-2 to TRBJ2-7; D gene unclear. Germline CDR1 reads SGHTA; CDR2 reads FQGNSA. The length of the CDR3 is 16 residues. Between the trimmed V and J ends, which lost 2 bases and 6 bases, there was a span of 20 bases. CDR3 DNA: TGTGCCAGCAGCTTAACCTCCACCGCTGGGCGTATCGAGCAGTACTTC. Amino acid sequence: CASSLTSTAGRIEQYF.

This clonotype was counted ten times or more. The rearrangement joins TRBV4-3 to TRBJ2-5; the D is unclear. V was pared by 4 bases and J by 5 bases, with 11 bases between. CDR3 length equals 13 residues. Germline V CDR1 and CDR2: LGHNA, YSLEER. The CDR3, as DNA: TGCGCCAGCAGCCCCCCCGGCCGGGAGACCCAGTACTTC. Translating it yields CASSPPGRETQYF.